This TCR beta chain was observed in a study of blood T cell repertoires in COVID-19. Study as a whole: Both acute and convalescent COVID-19 samples were obtained from the United States, Italy and Spain.

Original methodology: Amplification of reference gene primers was used by the study to estimate nucleated cell counts. The protocol was immunoSEQ multiplex PCR, while the TCRdb copy is restricted to in-frame clones and leaves out a portion. V, J and clone size are taken as reported in that table, and D and trimming were inferred from the DNA itself. The table has over 250,000 clones, around nine tenths seen once. This TCR was sampled from a man aged 35-49 years who had recovered from COVID-19. Sequencing input: PBMCs or T cells enriched from blood (not recorded which).

CDR3 residues: CASSLRQNTEAFF. The DNA of the CDR3 is TGTGCCAGCAGCTTACGACAGAACACTGAAGCTTTCTTT. The V and J genes are TRBV7-9 and TRBJ1-1; D uncertain. The CDR3 has 13 amino acids. Trimming cost V 2 bases and J 1 base, with 5 bases left between them. Germline-derived CDR1 and CDR2 are SEHNR and FQNEAQ (reference sequence).